Listed here are 18 T cell receptor beta chains from one sample, sequenced in a study of blood T cell repertoires in COVID-19. Using immunoSEQ multiplex PCR, the repertoire was profiled, and TCRdb retains in-frame clones only, with some absent. There are 200,000 to 300,000 clones in the sample; roughly 86% occur only once, and 2.6% lies in the top ten. Sample: PBMCs or T cells enriched from blood (not recorded which). Receptors were obtained from a woman aged 18-30 years who had recovered from COVID-19.

The gene calls are TRBV2 and TRBJ1-1; D is unclear. There are 14 residues in the CDR3. The V and J ends lost 6 bases and 0 bases respectively, with 11 bases between them. Looked up from germline, CDR1 is SNHLY and CDR2 is FYNNEI. CDR3 sequence: CASRERQMNTEAFF. CDR3 nucleotide sequence: TGTGCCAGCAGAGAGAGGCAGATGAACACTGAAGCTTTCTTT.

The rearrangement uses TRBV23-1 and TRBJ2-7; D is ambiguous. TRBV23-1 is designated an ORF whose function remains uncertain. The CDR3 sequence is 15 residues long. V lost 7 bases and J lost 5, with 21 bases in between. The CDR3 reads CASITAGEDSNEQYF. CDR3 coding DNA: TGCGCCAGCATTACGGCCGGAGAAGACTCTAACGAGCAGTACTTC.

The chain carries TRBV19 and TRBJ1-2; TRBD1 agrees at 11 bases. Germline-derived CDR1 and CDR2 are LNHDA and SQIVND (reference sequence). The length of the CDR3 is 16 residues. V was clipped by 4 bases and J by 0 bases; unmatched bases: 4. The CDR3 DNA reads TGTGCCAGTAGTAGGGGACAGGGGGAACCTAACTATGGCTACACCTTC. Translated: CASSRGQGEPNYGYTF. Complete variable domain (other parts from reference TRBV19 and TRBJ1-2): DGGITQSPKYLFRKEGQNVTLSCEQNLNHDAMYWYRQDPGQGLRLIYYSQIVNDFQKGDIAEGYSVSREKKESFPLTVTSAQKNPTAFYLCASSRGQGEPNYGYTFGSGTRLTVV.

This chain connects TRBV27 to TRBJ2-5, with 9 bases lining up with TRBD2. The CDR3 has 15 amino acids. V dropped 3 bases and J dropped 5; count of bases not matched to a gene: 7. Germline lookup yields CDR1 MNHEY and CDR2 SMNVEV (reference sequence). The CDR3 sequence: CASSFWRGGPETQYF. The CDR3 region has the DNA TGTGCCAGCAGTTTTTGGCGGGGGGGTCCGGAGACCCAGTACTTC.

The V gene is TRBV10-3, the J gene TRBJ2-1, with 9 bases aligning to TRBD2. Germline trimming cut 7 bases from V and 9 bases from J; bases unmatched to any gene: 10. There are 14 residues in the CDR3. Germline V gene sequence: CDR1 ENHRY, CDR2 SYGVKD. CDR3 DNA sequence: TGTGCCATCAACCCCCCTAGCGGGAATGGTGAGCAGTTCTTC. This codes for CAINPPSGNGEQFF.

Notes on this clone: A much larger clone sits a single nucleotide away, making a read error possible. The genes are TRBV5-1 and TRBJ2-7; TRBD2 matches 8 bases. V lost 0 bases, J lost 4 bases, and 0 bases stayed unmatched. Looked up from germline, CDR1 is SGHRS and CDR2 is YFSETQ. The CDR3 has 13 amino acids. CDR3 in amino acids: CASSLASGYEQYF. DNA of the CDR3: TGCGCCAGCAGCTTGGCTAGCGGGTACGAGCAGTACTTC.

This clone was found a few times. The rearrangement joins TRBV11-2 to TRBJ2-7, with a possible D match to TRBD1 (5 bases). CDR1 and CDR2 from the germline V gene are SGHAT and FQNNGV. V dropped 4 bases and J dropped 7 bases, with 17 bases sitting between them. The CDR3 is made up of 14 amino acids. The CDR3 DNA reads TGTGCCAGCAGCTACCAGGCCCCTAAGGGGGAGCAGTACTTC. Translated, it gives CASSYQAPKGEQYF.

V gene TRBV30 combines with J gene TRBJ2-7, with D perhaps TRBD2 (7 bases). This CDR3 comprises 12 residues. From germline, CDR1 is GTSNPN and CDR2 SVGIG (reference sequence). The V end was cut by 3 bases, the J end by 5 bases, with 11 bases between. CDR3 DNA: TGTGCCTGGAGAGGGGGGGGCCACGAGCAGTACTTC. This translates into CAWRGGGHEQYF.

This clone was observed a single time. V is TRBV5-1 and J is TRBJ1-5; 7 bases are shared with TRBD1. Trimming cost V 4 bases and J 3 bases; bases outside gene matches: 13. The germline V gene encodes CDR1 SGHRS and CDR2 YFSETQ. This CDR3 region has 17 residues. CDR3 sequence reads: CASSRTTGTVFNQPQHF. The CDR3 DNA is TGCGCCAGCAGCCGCACAACCGGGACAGTTTTCAATCAGCCCCAGCATTTT.

V is TRBV5-6 and J is TRBJ1-3, with D possibly TRBD1 on 5 matching bases. Germline-derived CDR1 and CDR2 are SGHDT and YYEEEE. The CDR3 spans 18 residues. V was pared by 0 bases and J by 0 bases, with 16 bases between. CDR3 in amino acids: CASSLVPGRALSGNTIYF. CDR3 coding DNA: TGTGCCAGCAGCTTGGTTCCAGGGAGGGCCCTCTCTGGAAACACCATATATTTT. The variable domain in full, with the rest retrieved from reference TRBV5-6 and TRBJ1-3, is DAGVTQSPTHLIKTRGQQVTLRCSPKSGHDTVSWYQQALGQGPQFIFQYYEEEERQRGNFPDRFSGHQFPNYSSELNVNALLLGDSALYLCASSLVPGRALSGNTIYFGEGSWLTVV.

This clone was seen only once. The chain carries TRBV19 and TRBJ1-6, with 7 nucleotides matching TRBD1. Germline trimming cut 4 bases from V and 10 bases from J; bases unmatched to any gene: 13. This CDR3 has 16 residues. In germline, CDR1 is LNHDA, CDR2 SQIVND (reference sequence). The chain's CDR3 is CASSSKRQGLRSPLHF. As DNA, the CDR3 is TGTGCCAGTAGTAGCAAAAGACAGGGACTTCGGTCACCCCTCCACTTT.

This chain connects TRBV24-1 to TRBJ1-5; the D is unclear. The germline V gene encodes CDR1 KGHDR and CDR2 SFDVKD. This CDR3 has 14 residues. The V and J ends lost 3 bases and 4 bases respectively, with 9 bases between them. CDR3 coding DNA: TGTGCCACCAGTGATCCTACAGATAATCAGCCCCAGCATTTT. Its translation is CATSDPTDNQPQHF.

The chain employs TRBV11-1 and TRBJ2-7, with TRBD2 identical over 7 bases. J gave up 2 bases and V 3 bases, and 7 bases lay outside the gene matches. The germline gives CDR1 SGHAT, CDR2 FQDESV (reference sequence). CDR3 length equals 15 residues. As DNA, the CDR3 is TGTGCCAGCAGCTTCGGAGCTAGCGGAACCTACGAGCAGTACTTC. This sequence encodes CASSFGASGTYEQYF.

The chain has TRBV19 and TRBJ1-2; 11 bases agree with TRBD1. This CDR3 is 14 amino acids long. The J segment lost 2 bases and the V segment lost 7 bases, leaving 3 bases of the junction unmatched. CDR1 is LNHDA, CDR2 SQIVND, per germline (reference sequence). The CDR3 reads CASTRDRGNYGYTF. DNA for the CDR3: TGTGCCAGTACCAGGGACAGGGGGAACTATGGCTACACCTTC.

This chain joins TRBV4-3 and TRBJ2-1; 8 nucleotides line up with TRBD2. CDR1 is LGHNA, CDR2 YSLEER, per germline. J gave up 3 bases and V 0 bases, and 4 bases lay outside the gene matches. CDR3 size: 16 residues. The chain's CDR3 is CASSQDSSGGYNEQFF. In DNA, the CDR3 is TGCGCCAGCAGCCAAGATAGCAGCGGGGGCTACAATGAGCAGTTCTTC.

The rearrangement joins TRBV29-1 to TRBJ1-4; D may be TRBD1 (5 bases). Germline assignment: CDR1 SQVTM and CDR2 ANQGSEA. Trimming took off 0 bases at V and 5 bases at J, with 10 bases between the two ends. CDR3 length: 14 residues. In nucleotides, the CDR3 is TGCAGCGTTGAAGAACAGGACCTCAATGAAAAACTGTTTTTT. It specifies CSVEEQDLNEKLFF.

The V gene is TRBV4-1, the J gene TRBJ2-3, with 12 nucleotides matching TRBD2. The CDR3 is 18 amino acids. Trimming cost V 0 bases and J 2 bases; bases outside gene matches: 6. The germline V gene has CDR1 MGHRA and CDR2 YSYEKL. CDR3 in amino acids: CASSQDLAGGPYTDTQYF. The CDR3 DNA reads TGCGCCAGCAGCCAAGACCTAGCGGGAGGGCCTTACACAGATACGCAGTATTTT.

The chain has TRBV15 and TRBJ2-7; 10 positions agree with TRBD2. The trim removed 4 bases at V and 4 bases at J, leaving 19 bases unmatched. The germline CDR1 and CDR2 sequences are LNHNV and YYDKDF (reference sequence). CDR3 size: 19 residues. The chain's CDR3 is CATSTRLGTALAGRYEQYF. For the CDR3, the DNA is TGTGCCACCAGCACCCGCTTGGGTACAGCACTAGCGGGAAGGTACGAGCAGTACTTC.